This T cell receptor beta chain was captured by sequencing in a study of shared clonotypes between healthy human individuals. This CDR3 is built from 14 residues. Germline V lookup: CDR1 LGHNA, CDR2 YSLEER. V lost 3 bases to trimming and J lost 3 bases, with 9 bases between them. An even split of each subset's genomic DNA across several immunoSEQ plates was performed. Some clones are missing from TCRdb's copy, which holds only in-frame ones; the method was immunoSEQ multiplex PCR. The table includes millions of clones, roughly 96% detected once. In regard to this clone: Its cognate antigen is unknown.

Study results and limitations: Clonotype sharing among donors was thought likely to change with sequencing depth. Non-shared clonotypes showed lower generation probabilities than clonotypes common to all four donors. It was observed that roughly 5% of naive CD4 clonotypes were shared across a handful of donors.

The sequenced sample was naive CD4+ T cells sorted from blood. The subset here: CD45RA+ positively selected. The TCR was taken from a man between 18 and 29 years old in good health. The chain carries TRBV4-3 and TRBJ2-4; weak D call: TRBD1 (5 bases). DNA of the CDR3: TGCGCCAGCAGCCAGGGGCCGGGCAAAAACATTCAGTACTTC. Protein sequence: CASSQGPGKNIQYF.